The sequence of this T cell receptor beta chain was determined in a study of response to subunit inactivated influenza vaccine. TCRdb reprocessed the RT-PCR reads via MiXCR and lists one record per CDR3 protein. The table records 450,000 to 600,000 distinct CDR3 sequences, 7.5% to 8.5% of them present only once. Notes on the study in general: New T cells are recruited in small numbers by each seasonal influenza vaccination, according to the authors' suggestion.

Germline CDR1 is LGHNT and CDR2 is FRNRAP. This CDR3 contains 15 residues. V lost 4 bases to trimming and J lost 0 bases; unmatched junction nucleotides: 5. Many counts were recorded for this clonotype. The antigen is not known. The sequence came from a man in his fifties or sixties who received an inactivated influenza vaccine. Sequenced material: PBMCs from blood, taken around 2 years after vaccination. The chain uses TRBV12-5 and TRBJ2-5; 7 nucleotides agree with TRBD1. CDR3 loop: CASGSFGTDQETQYF. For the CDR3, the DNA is TGTGCTAGTGGTTCGTTCGGGACAGACCAAGAGACCCAGTACTTC.